These T cell receptor beta chains were read from a single sample in a study of T cell repertoires in cytomegalovirus infection. TCRdb re-called the reads with MiXCR, one entry per CDR3 protein. The sample lists fewer than 60,000 distinct CDR3 sequences; around 19% were seen once. What these receptors recognize is not known. The input for sequencing was CD8+ T cells from cultured PBMCs, taken from culture after CMV antigen stimulation. Receptor source: a human donor in good health (CMV status not recorded). Some clones in this sample may be carry-over from other donors' samples. Both conserved end residues are part of each CDR3. The order of the fields is V gene, D gene, clone size, J gene, CDR3 DNA, CDR3 protein. A D gene is named only where the DNA matches it firmly. Clone size appears in some rows only: once, few, many, or a class for an expanded clone.

TRBV6-5	NA	few	TRBJ1-1	TGTGCCAGCAGTCCTTTAGTGAGAGACACTGAAGCTTTCTTT	CASSPLVRDTEAFF
TRBV6-5	NA	many	TRBJ2-7	TGTGCCAGCAGTTATGGCCAGGGAGGCTACGAGCAGTACTTC	CASSYGQGGYEQYF
TRBV7-6	NA	NA	TRBJ1-3	TGTGCCAGCAGCTTAGCGATGGGCAGGATGGGTGGAAACACCATATATTTT	CASSLAMGRMGGNTIYF
TRBV7-2	NA	few	TRBJ2-1	TGTGCCAGCAGCCATTTGCAGGGACGAGGGGACAATGAGCAGTTCTTC	CASSHLQGRGDNEQFF
TRBV7-8	NA	NA	TRBJ1-6	TGTGCCAGCAGCCCAACTCCGGGAACCGAAAATTCACCCCTCCACTTT	CASSPTPGTENSPLHF
TRBV7-9	NA	few	TRBJ1-2	TGTGCCAGCAGCTTATCATGGGATGGCTACACCTTC	CASSLSWDGYTF
TRBV7-9	NA	few	TRBJ1-2	TGTGCCAGCAGCTTAAGCGGACAGCACCTCTATGGCTACACCTTC	CASSLSGQHLYGYTF
TRBV30	TRBD1	few	TRBJ2-1	TGTGCCTGGGCTCCCCCCGAACAGGGGGACTACAATGAGCAGTTCTTC	CAWAPPEQGDYNEQFF
TRBV4-1	TRBD2	NA	TRBJ2-3	TGCGCCAGCAGCCAGGAGATAGTGGGGGGGACAGATACGCAGTATTTT	CASSQEIVGGTDTQYF
TRBV6-5	NA	NA	TRBJ1-3	TGTGCCAGCAGTTCGGACGGCCGCTCTGGAAACACCATATATTTT	CASSSDGRSGNTIYF
TRBV4-1	TRBD2	NA	TRBJ2-3	TGCGCCAGCAGCCCTTGGGCGGGGGGTGTGGAGGAAGATACGCAGTATTTT	CASSPWAGGVEEDTQYF
TRBV7-9	NA	NA	TRBJ2-7	TGTGCCAGCAGCTTAGGAGGGCCTAGCGAGCAGTACTTC	CASSLGGPSEQYF
TRBV12-3/TRBV12-4	TRBD1	few	TRBJ1-6	TGTGCCAGCAGTTCGGGACAGCATAATTCACCCCTCCACTTT	CASSSGQHNSPLHF
TRBV7-8	TRBD1	few	TRBJ2-5	TGTGCCAGCAGCCGCACAGGGGTGGTGGAGGAGACCCAGTACTTC	CASSRTGVVEETQYF
TRBV7-9	TRBD1	many	TRBJ1-1	TGTGCCAGCAGCCTTCGGACAGGGTTGAACACTGAAGCTTTCTTT	CASSLRTGLNTEAFF
TRBV27	NA	few	TRBJ1-6	TGTGCCAGCCGCCAGAGGGCCCTGTCACCCCTCCACTTT	CASRQRALSPLHF
TRBV7-2	NA	few	TRBJ2-6	TGTGCCAGCAGCTCAAGAGGGGGAGCTGGGGCCAACGTCCTGACTTTC	CASSSRGGAGANVLTF
TRBV7-6	NA	NA	TRBJ2-1	TGTGCCAGCAGCCAAAACTTGGGGGGGGGCCCGAATGAGCAGTTCTTC	CASSQNLGGGPNEQFF
TRBV7-2	NA	NA	TRBJ2-7	TGTGCCAGCAGCCCCGGGGCAGAACGAACCTACGAGCAGTACTTC	CASSPGAERTYEQYF
TRBV20-1	NA	NA	TRBJ2-7	TGCAGTGCGCGGCAGCTTGACAACGAGCAGTACTTC	CSARQLDNEQYF
TRBV27	TRBD1	few	TRBJ1-2	TGTGCCAGCGGGTGGGACAGCAACTATGGCTACACCTTC	CASGWDSNYGYTF
TRBV7-2	TRBD2	few	TRBJ2-3	TGTGCCAGCAGCTCCACGTCGGGACGCGGGGGAGATACGCAGTATTTT	CASSSTSGRGGDTQYF
TRBV30	NA	NA	TRBJ1-1	TGTGCCTGGAGGGGCACCTTGGTACTGGTCACTGAAGCTTTCTTT	CAWRGTLVLVTEAFF
TRBV7-9	TRBD2	few	TRBJ2-5	TGTGCCAGCAGCACAACTAGCGGGGGGCCCCCGGGTGTGACCCAGTACTTC	CASSTTSGGPPGVTQYF
TRBV7-8	NA	NA	TRBJ2-1	TGTGCCAGCAGCTTAGGAGACTTTGAGCAGTTCTTC	CASSLGDFEQFF
TRBV4-3	NA	few	TRBJ1-1	TGCGCCAGCAGCCAAGCAGAAGGGGTATGGACTGAAGCTTTCTTT	CASSQAEGVWTEAFF
TRBV6-2/TRBV6-3	NA	NA	TRBJ1-2	TGTGCCAGCAGCCCCCGCGGGGATTGGAATGGCTACACCTTC	CASSPRGDWNGYTF
TRBV7-8	TRBD1	few	TRBJ1-1	TGTGCCACGTCGGACAGGGAGGGAGGCACTGAAGCTTTCTTT	CATSDREGGTEAFF
TRBV6-2/TRBV6-3	NA	NA	TRBJ2-1	TGTGCCAGCAGTTACGCGGGACCGAGCTCCTACAATGAGCAGTTCTTC	CASSYAGPSSYNEQFF
TRBV6-1	NA	NA	TRBJ1-1	TGTGCCAGCAGTGAACGGAGGTTGTTGGCTGAAGCTTTCTTT	CASSERRLLAEAFF
TRBV7-6	NA	NA	TRBJ2-1	TGTGCCAGCAGCTTAAAAAACAATGAGCAGTTCTTC	CASSLKNNEQFF
TRBV7-9	NA	many	TRBJ1-3	TGTGCCAGCAGCTCATCCCCGGAGGTGGGAGGAAACACCATATATTTT	CASSSSPEVGGNTIYF
TRBV27	TRBD2	few	TRBJ2-1	TGTGCCAGCAGGAGACTAGCGGGGGAACGTGAGCAGTTCTTC	CASRRLAGEREQFF
TRBV19	NA	NA	TRBJ1-1	TGTGCCAGTACCCCAGGTATCGAGTTAAACACTGAAGCTTTCTTT	CASTPGIELNTEAFF
TRBV7-9	TRBD1	NA	TRBJ1-1	TGTGCCAGCAGCGCATCCTCAGGGACAGGGACTGAAGCTTTCTTT	CASSASSGTGTEAFF
TRBV4-1	NA	NA	TRBJ2-1	TGCGCCAGCAGCCAAGATGAGTATCGGCAGGCGAATGAGCAGTTCTTC	CASSQDEYRQANEQFF
TRBV19	NA	NA	TRBJ2-4	TGTGCCAGCCTAGGACTGGCCCAAAACATTCAGTACTTC	CASLGLAQNIQYF
TRBV7-2	NA	NA	TRBJ1-4	TGTGCCAGCAGCCCCGCTCCCCCGAGGGGCGCGACTAATGAAAAACTGTTTTTT	CASSPAPPRGATNEKLFF
TRBV12-3/TRBV12-4	TRBD1	NA	TRBJ2-7	TGTGCCAGCAGGGATGCCGGGACAGGCACATTCTACGAGCAGTACTTC	CASRDAGTGTFYEQYF
TRBV6-1	NA	NA	TRBJ1-5	TGTGCCAGCAGTGAAGGGTTCTGGCAGAGCAATCAGCCCCAGCATTTT	CASSEGFWQSNQPQHF
TRBV7-9	NA	NA	TRBJ1-1	TGTGCCAGCAGCCTTGACATGACTGAAGCTTTCTTT	CASSLDMTEAFF
TRBV7-6	NA	many	TRBJ1-1	TGTGCCAGCAGCTTACGGGCAGAGACTGAAGCTTTCTTT	CASSLRAETEAFF
TRBV7-8	TRBD2	few	TRBJ2-2	TGTGCCAGCAGGGCTAGCGGTGGAGGGGAGCTGTTTTTT	CASRASGGGELFF
TRBV6-1	TRBD1	NA	TRBJ2-4	TGTGCCAGCAGTCCGACCGGGACAGGGTCATCTTTTCAGTACTTC	CASSPTGTGSSFQYF
TRBV7-2	TRBD2	NA	TRBJ2-2	TGTGCCAGCAGCCTTTCAGCGGGGGGGACCGGGGAGCTGTTTTTT	CASSLSAGGTGELFF
TRBV4-3	TRBD1	few	TRBJ1-6	TGCGCCAGCAGAAGGGACAGCTCCTATAATTCACCCCTCCACTTT	CASRRDSSYNSPLHF
TRBV7-9	TRBD1	many	TRBJ2-2	TGTGCCAGCAGCCCAGGGAAACAAACCGGGACAGACCTCGGTGGGGAGCTGTTTTTT	CASSPGKQTGTDLGGELFF
TRBV7-2	TRBD1	NA	TRBJ2-1	TGTGCCAGCAGCTACCGGGACAGGGGTTACAATGAGCAGTTCTTC	CASSYRDRGYNEQFF
TRBV7-2	NA	many	TRBJ2-7	TGTGCCAGCAGCCCCCGGCCGATCCCGGACCCTACGGGAAGATACGAGCAGTACTTC	CASSPRPIPDPTGRYEQYF
TRBV6-2/TRBV6-3	TRBD2	few	TRBJ2-5	TGTGCCAGCAGCCCCGGGACTAGCGGGACGCAAGAGACCCAGTACTTC	CASSPGTSGTQETQYF
TRBV7-9	NA	NA	TRBJ2-5	TGTGCCAGCAGCCCCCAAACCGGGGAGGAAGAGACCCAGTACTTC	CASSPQTGEEETQYF
TRBV27	NA	NA	TRBJ2-7	TGTGCCAGCAGTTTCGGACTGGGCTACGAGCAGTACTTC	CASSFGLGYEQYF
TRBV7-1	TRBD1	few	TRBJ1-1	TGTGCCAGCAGCTCCCGGGACAGGGGGATCGGAGCTTTCTTT	CASSSRDRGIGAFF
TRBV6-6	NA	NA	TRBJ2-7	TGTGCCAGCAGCCCGGGGGCCTCCTACGAGCAGTACTTC	CASSPGASYEQYF
TRBV30	NA	NA	TRBJ2-1	TGTGCCTGGAGTGTACTTCATGGGGCCGGATTAGGCAATGAGCAGTTCTTC	CAWSVLHGAGLGNEQFF
TRBV7-2	TRBD1	NA	TRBJ1-1	TGTGCCAGCAGCCCACACAGGGGGCGCAGCACTGAAGCTTTCTTT	CASSPHRGRSTEAFF
TRBV5-3	NA	NA	TRBJ2-7	TGTGCCAGTAGAAGTTCCGGGACCTACGAGCAGTACTTC	CASRSSGTYEQYF
TRBV6-2/TRBV6-3	NA	many	TRBJ2-7	TGTGCCAGCAGCCCCTGGGGGGACGAGCAGTACTTC	CASSPWGDEQYF